This TCR beta chain was documented in a study of glioma-infiltrating T cells. Per germline, CDR1 MNHEY and CDR2 SMNVEV (reference sequence). The CDR3 totals 12 residues. The V end lost 7 bases, the J end lost 5 bases, and 10 bases lay between the germline ends. TCR alpha and beta CDR3 regions were amplified from RNA using iRepertoire nested multiplex PCR. A single record per CDR3 protein comes from TCRdb applying MiXCR to the multiplex PCR reads. This sample yields fewer than 250,000 distinct CDR3 sequences, of which around 30% are seen a single time; around 20% belongs to the top ten. The rearrangement joins TRBV27 to TRBJ2-3, with D unresolved. This TCR was sampled from a human donor with low-grade glioma or glioblastoma, undergoing nonglioma brain surgery, or in good health (not recorded which). Sequencing was carried out using glioma tissue, nonneoplastic brain tissue, or PBMCs (not recorded which). CDR3 residues: CASTWMEDTQYF. CDR3 bases: TGTGCCAGCACCTGGATGGAAGATACGCAGTATTTT.